The clone carrying this T cell receptor beta chain was counted once. Its antigen is undetermined. The data stem from a study of graft-versus-host responses after intestinal transplantation. Study-wide context: Grafts were multivisceral, liver-intestinal, or isolated intestinal. Once they had received anti-thymocyte globulin induction, all recipients took tacrolimus and steroids for approximately three years.

Study observations and caveats: An association linked early post-transplant HvG declines with peak circulating GvH clone levels. GvH clones were found in recipient marrow; some appeared first in ileum or blood.

Repertoires were generated with immunoSEQ multiplex PCR, while TCRdb's copy carries only in-frame clones and drops some. Altogether about 47,000 clones are present, 95% being singletons, with the ten largest covering under 0.3%. The specimen comprised unstimulated CD8+ T cells sorted from spleen or lymph node cells, sampled before transplant. This TCR was recovered from a human donor who was the organ donor for an intestinal transplant.

CDR3 in amino acids: CASSYSEGAGTEAFF. CDR3 bases: TGTGCCAGCAGTTACTCAGAGGGGGCAGGGACTGAAGCTTTCTTT. V is TRBV6-5 and J is TRBJ1-1; 7 bases are shared with TRBD1. CDR3 length equals 15 residues. Trimming took 0 bases from V and 5 from J; bases not matched to a gene: 6. Germline V gene sequence: CDR1 MNHEY, CDR2 SVGAGI.